Below, one T cell receptor beta chain is given with its context. The repertoire was sequenced with immunoSEQ multiplex PCR; TCRdb's copy has only in-frame clones and lacks some. The sample has 110,000 or so clones, 86% seen once; the top ten hold about 8%. This specimen belongs to a study of blood T cell repertoires in COVID-19. Across the study: The United States, Italy and Spain were the sources of the acute and convalescent COVID-19 samples. T cells, B-cell-depleted T cells, or PBMCs supplied cDNA or gDNA.

This CDR3 is 15 amino acids long. Between the trimmed V and J ends, which lost 5 bases and 3 bases, there was a span of 17 bases. Germline lookup yields CDR1 MNHEY and CDR2 SMNVEV (reference sequence). Sequencing used peripheral blood. The chain carries TRBV27 and TRBJ2-7, with a tentative D call TRBD2 (6 bases). The receptor was isolated from a man aged 65-85 years who had recovered from COVID-19. This CDR3 reads CASSNIGTAFYEQYF. The CDR3 nucleotides read TGTGCCAGCAGTAATATCGGGACTGCCTTCTACGAGCAGTACTTC.